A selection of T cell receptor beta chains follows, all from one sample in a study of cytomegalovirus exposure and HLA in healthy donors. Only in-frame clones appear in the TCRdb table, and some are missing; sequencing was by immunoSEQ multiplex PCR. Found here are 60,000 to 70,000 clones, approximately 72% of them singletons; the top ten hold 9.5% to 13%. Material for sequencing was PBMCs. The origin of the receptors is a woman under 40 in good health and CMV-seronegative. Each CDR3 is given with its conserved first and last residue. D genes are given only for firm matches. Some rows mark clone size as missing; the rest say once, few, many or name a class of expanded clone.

TGCGCCAGCAGCTTCGGGGGTAGTCTGGCTGAAGCTTTCTTT,CASSFGGSLAEAFF,TRBJ1-1,TRBV5-1,-,-
TGTGCCAGCAGTTACTCCGAGGACAGGGCTGGAAACACCATATATTTT,CASSYSEDRAGNTIYF,TRBJ1-3,TRBV6-6,TRBD1,once
TGTGCCAGCAGCGAGACCCTCGGGACAGTGGGGAATGAGCAGTTCTTC,CASSETLGTVGNEQFF,TRBJ2-1,TRBV9,TRBD1,few
TGTGCCAGCAGTTCCCCCAACAGGGAGAACACTGAAGCTTTCTTT,CASSSPNRENTEAFF,TRBJ1-1,TRBV27,-,-
TGTGCCTCAGGGACAGGGATTAACTATGGCTACACCTTC,CASGTGINYGYTF,TRBJ1-2,TRBV6-5,TRBD1,-
TGTGCCAGCAGTAGGGGGCCCCGGCAGAACACTGAAGCTTTCTTT,CASSRGPRQNTEAFF,TRBJ1-1,TRBV6-5,TRBD1,few
TGTGCCAGCAGCTTGCCCCCAGGGTTGGAGAGGGAGCAGTACTTC,CASSLPPGLEREQYF,TRBJ2-7,TRBV5-6,-,few
TGTGCCAGCAGCTTAGCGCTTGGCAGTAACTATGGCTACACCTTC,CASSLALGSNYGYTF,TRBJ1-2,TRBV11-3,-,-
TGTGCCAGCAGCGTAGCGGGGGGGGCGCAGAACTATGGCTACACCTTC,CASSVAGGAQNYGYTF,TRBJ1-2,TRBV7-9,-,-
TGTGCCTGGAGTGTACAGGAAGCTTTCTTT,CAWSVQEAFF,TRBJ1-1,TRBV30,-,once
TGTGCCATCAGTGCTAGGACAGGGGGAAACTATGGCTACACCTTC,CAISARTGGNYGYTF,TRBJ1-2,TRBV10-3,TRBD1,-
TGTGCCAGCAGTGTGCGGTTGTCTTCCTACGAGCAGTACTTC,CASSVRLSSYEQYF,TRBJ2-7,TRBV6-1,-,-
TGTGCCAGCAGCCAAGTGAGCGGGGTCAACGAGCAGTACTTC,CASSQVSGVNEQYF,TRBJ2-7,TRBV4-2,TRBD2,-
TGCAGCGGCGAAGGGGGACAGGCCCAGTTAGGCTTCTATGGCTACACCTTC,CSGEGGQAQLGFYGYTF,TRBJ1-2,TRBV29-1,TRBD1,once
TGCGCCAGCAGCTTGGAAAGGGGGGGTCTTTCAACAGATACGCAGTATTTT,CASSLERGGLSTDTQYF,TRBJ2-3,TRBV5-1,-,-
TGTGCCAGCAGTGAATATAGGGGAAACTATGGCTACACCTTC,CASSEYRGNYGYTF,TRBJ1-2,TRBV25-1,-,-
TGTGCCAGCAGCTTACACAGGGCACAAGAGACCCAGTACTTC,CASSLHRAQETQYF,TRBJ2-5,TRBV5-4,-,-
TGTGCCAGCAGCCTGGGACAGGCTCACACTGAAGCTTTCTTT,CASSLGQAHTEAFF,TRBJ1-1,TRBV7-3,TRBD1,once
TGTGCCATCCAGGGTACCCACTCCTACAATGAGCAGTTCTTC,CAIQGTHSYNEQFF,TRBJ2-1,TRBV2,-,-
TGTGCCAGCATAGATGGTTCAACAGGGGGCTTCCGAACTGAAGCTTTCTTT,CASIDGSTGGFRTEAFF,TRBJ1-1,TRBV2,TRBD1,-
TGTGCCAGCAGCTTAGAAGCGGCCTACGAGCAGTACTTC,CASSLEAAYEQYF,TRBJ2-7,TRBV11-2,-,-
TGTGCCAGCAGTTACACGAGCTCCTACGAGCAGTACTTC,CASSYTSSYEQYF,TRBJ2-7,TRBV6-6,-,few
TGTGCTAGCAGCGCCGGGACAAAGGGATCTGAGCAGTACTTC,CASSAGTKGSEQYF,TRBJ2-7,TRBV7-7,-,once
TGTGCCTGGAGTGTGAAGAGGATTAGCAATCAGCCCCAGCATTTT,CAWSVKRISNQPQHF,TRBJ1-5,TRBV30,-,medium-sized
TGTGCCAGCAGTCTACTACGTGGGACACAGCCCCAGCATTTT,CASSLLRGTQPQHF,TRBJ1-5,TRBV6-5,-,-
TGTGCCAGCAGCGCAACTCCGGGACAGGGGAAAAACACCATATATTTT,CASSATPGQGKNTIYF,TRBJ1-3,TRBV9,TRBD1,-
TGTGCCAGCAGCTTAATAGGGGGCGGAAACACCATATATTTT,CASSLIGGGNTIYF,TRBJ1-3,TRBV7-6,TRBD1,-
TGTGCCAGTAGTCATCTAAGAGGGGACAGGGCCTACGAGCAGTACTTC,CASSHLRGDRAYEQYF,TRBJ2-7,TRBV19,TRBD1,-
TGTGCCAGCAGTGAAACTATTGGCACGGATCAGCCCCAGCATTTT,CASSETIGTDQPQHF,TRBJ1-5,TRBV2,-,few
TGTGCCAGCAGTGTCGACAGGGGTAATCAGCCCCAGCATTTT,CASSVDRGNQPQHF,TRBJ1-5,TRBV2,TRBD1,once
TGTGCCTGGGCCGGGACAGGGACCTACGAGCAGTACTTC,CAWAGTGTYEQYF,TRBJ2-7,TRBV30,TRBD1,-
TGTGCCAGCAGTCCAACGGGACAGTACTACGAGCAGTACTTC,CASSPTGQYYEQYF,TRBJ2-7,TRBV27,TRBD1,-
TGTGCCAGCAGTCCACAGGGTTCGTTTCAGCCCCAGCATTTT,CASSPQGSFQPQHF,TRBJ1-5,TRBV6-6,-,-
TGTGCCAGCAGCTTGACGGCGGGGGGGGCCCAGTACTTC,CASSLTAGGAQYF,TRBJ2-5,TRBV5-8,TRBD2,-
TGTGCCATCAGTGAGTCGGGCGAAAAACTGTTTTTT,CAISESGEKLFF,TRBJ1-4,TRBV10-3,-,-
TGTGCCAGCAGCTTAGCAAGGGGGAACGGCTACACCTTC,CASSLARGNGYTF,TRBJ1-2,TRBV11-2,-,-
TGTGCCATCAGGTCCGGGGTAAGCTCCTACAATGAGCAGTTCTTC,CAIRSGVSSYNEQFF,TRBJ2-1,TRBV10-3,-,-
TGCGCCAGCGGACAGGGGTTCTATGGCTACACCTTC,CASGQGFYGYTF,TRBJ1-2,TRBV4-1,TRBD1,-
TGCAGCACCGGAGGGAGCACCGGGGAGCTGTTTTTT,CSTGGSTGELFF,TRBJ2-2,TRBV29-1,-,-
TGTGCCAGCAGCCCGGGGGGCTCCTACAATGAGCAGTTCTTC,CASSPGGSYNEQFF,TRBJ2-1,TRBV7-7,TRBD2,few
TGTGCCAGCAGTTCCTTAAGCGGGGGGGCCTACAATGAGCAGTTCTTC,CASSSLSGGAYNEQFF,TRBJ2-1,TRBV27,TRBD2,-
TGTGCCAGCAGCTTCAGGCTACGGACTGAAGCTTTCTTT,CASSFRLRTEAFF,TRBJ1-1,TRBV11-3,-,-
TGCAGTGCGCCGAGATTGTGGGAGCAGTACTTC,CSAPRLWEQYF,TRBJ2-7,TRBV20-1,-,-
TGTGCCAGCTCACCAGGGACAGGCCGCTACGAGCAGTACTTC,CASSPGTGRYEQYF,TRBJ2-7,TRBV18,TRBD1,-
TGCAGCGTTGGGACGGGGGGAAACTACGGCTACACCTTC,CSVGTGGNYGYTF,TRBJ1-2,TRBV29-1,-,-
TGTGCCAGCAGTCGGGGACAGGGGGCATGGAATGAGCAGTTCTTC,CASSRGQGAWNEQFF,TRBJ2-1,TRBV5-6,TRBD1,few
TGTGCCAGCAGCCCAGACAGGGTGAAGGGCTATGGCTACACCTTC,CASSPDRVKGYGYTF,TRBJ1-2,TRBV5-4,TRBD1,-
TGTGCCAGCAGTTTACCTGGCCTGGTCTCTGAAGCTTTCTTT,CASSLPGLVSEAFF,TRBJ1-1,TRBV27,-,-
TGTGCCAGCAGCCTAGGGCGGGGGGGTGGAAATGAGCAGTTCTTC,CASSLGRGGGNEQFF,TRBJ2-1,TRBV7-2,TRBD2,-
TGTGCTAGTGGTTTGGTACAAATTAAGGGGGGGGCATTGAACACTGAAGCTTTCTTT,CASGLVQIKGGALNTEAFF,TRBJ1-1,TRBV12-5,-,-
TGTGCCACCAGCAGAGATCGAGGGGGTAGCACTGAAGCTTTCTTT,CATSRDRGGSTEAFF,TRBJ1-1,TRBV15,-,-
TGTGCCAGCTCTCAACAATCCTACGAGCAGTACTTC,CASSQQSYEQYF,TRBJ2-7,TRBV18,-,-
TGCGCCAGCAGCACTGGACTAGTGCCAGATACGCAGTATTTT,CASSTGLVPDTQYF,TRBJ2-3,TRBV5-1,TRBD2,-
TGTGCCAGCAGTGCTTTGACAGGGTTCAAAGAGACCCAGTACTTC,CASSALTGFKETQYF,TRBJ2-5,TRBV6-1,TRBD1,-